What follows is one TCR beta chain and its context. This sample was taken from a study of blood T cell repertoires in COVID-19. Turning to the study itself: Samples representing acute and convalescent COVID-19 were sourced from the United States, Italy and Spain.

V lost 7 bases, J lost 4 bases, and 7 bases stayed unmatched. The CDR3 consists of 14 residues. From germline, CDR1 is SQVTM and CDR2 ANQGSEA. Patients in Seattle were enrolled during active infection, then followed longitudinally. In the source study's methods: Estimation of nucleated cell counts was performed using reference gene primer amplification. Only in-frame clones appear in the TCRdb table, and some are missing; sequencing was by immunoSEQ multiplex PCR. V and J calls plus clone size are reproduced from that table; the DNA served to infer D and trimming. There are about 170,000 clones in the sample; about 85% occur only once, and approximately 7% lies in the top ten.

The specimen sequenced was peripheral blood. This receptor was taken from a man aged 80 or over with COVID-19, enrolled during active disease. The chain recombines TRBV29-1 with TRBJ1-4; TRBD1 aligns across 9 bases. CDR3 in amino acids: CSAGGQGINEKLFF. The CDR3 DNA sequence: TGCAGCGCTGGGGGACAGGGCATTAATGAAAAACTGTTTTTT.